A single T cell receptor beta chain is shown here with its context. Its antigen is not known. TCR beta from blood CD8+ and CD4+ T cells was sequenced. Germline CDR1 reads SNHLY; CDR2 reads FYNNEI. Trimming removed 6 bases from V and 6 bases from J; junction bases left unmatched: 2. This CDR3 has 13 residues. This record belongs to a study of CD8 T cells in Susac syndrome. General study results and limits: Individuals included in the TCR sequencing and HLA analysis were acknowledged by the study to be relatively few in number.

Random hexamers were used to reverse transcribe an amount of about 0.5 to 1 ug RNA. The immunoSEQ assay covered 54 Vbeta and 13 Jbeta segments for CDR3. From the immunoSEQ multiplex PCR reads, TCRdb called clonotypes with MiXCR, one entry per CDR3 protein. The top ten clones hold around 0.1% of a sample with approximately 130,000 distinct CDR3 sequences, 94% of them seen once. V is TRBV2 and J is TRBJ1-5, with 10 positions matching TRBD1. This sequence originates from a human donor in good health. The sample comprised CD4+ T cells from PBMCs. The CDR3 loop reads CASRRQGAQPQHF. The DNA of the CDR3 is TGTGCCAGCAGGCGACAGGGGGCTCAGCCCCAGCATTTT.